Listed here are 8 T cell receptor beta chains from one sample, sequenced in a study of blood T cell repertoires in COVID-19. The method was immunoSEQ multiplex PCR; TCRdb's version includes in-frame clones alone and lacks a portion of them. The table records 220,000 or so clones, around 86% of them present only once. What was sequenced was peripheral blood. The receptor source for this set is a woman of 80 years or more with COVID-19, enrolled during active disease.

The sample holds a few counts of this clone. The sample carries other DNA sequences with the same CDR3. The rearrangement links TRBV10-3 to TRBJ1-2; D gene ambiguous. The germline V and J ends were trimmed by 2 bases and 3 bases, with 7 bases remaining between them. The CDR3 has 13 amino acids. The germline CDR1 and CDR2 sequences are ENHRY and SYGVKD. The chain's CDR3 is CAISETGDYGYTF. The CDR3 nucleotides read TGTGCCATCAGTGAGACGGGAGACTATGGCTACACCTTC.

The chain couples TRBV2 to TRBJ1-6; 8 bases fit TRBD1. The germline gives CDR1 SNHLY, CDR2 FYNNEI. This CDR3 has 15 amino acids. Germline trimming cut 11 bases from V and 0 bases from J; bases unmatched to any gene: 6. In nucleotides, the CDR3 is TGTGCCGGAGACAGGGGTAGCTCCTATAATTCACCCCTCCACTTT. Translated: CAGDRGSSYNSPLHF.

The chain links TRBV6-4 to TRBJ1-5, with D maybe TRBD1 (6 bases). Trimming took 7 bases from V and 3 from J, leaving 13 bases between them. CDR3 length: 14 amino acids. CDR1 MRHNA and CDR2 SNTAGT come from the germline V gene. The CDR3 loop is CASNPTGNNQPQHF. The DNA of the CDR3 is TGTGCCAGCAACCCTACAGGGAACAATCAGCCCCAGCATTTT.

The CDR3 sequence: CASSPQGTSGTDTQYF. Here the CDR3 DNA reads TGCGCCAGCAGCCCCCAAGGGACTAGCGGGACAGATACGCAGTATTTT. V gene TRBV5-1 combines with J gene TRBJ2-3, with 12 positions matching TRBD2. Looked up from germline, CDR1 is SGHRS and CDR2 is YFSETQ. CDR3 size: 16 residues. V lost 4 bases and J lost 3; bases outside the gene matches: 6.

This rearrangement joins TRBV2 to TRBJ2-5; D is unresolved. Germline loops: CDR1 SNHLY, CDR2 FYNNEI. The V and J ends lost 4 bases and 2 bases respectively, with 11 bases between them. CDR3 size: 14 residues. Here the CDR3 reads CASSGTAFQETQYF. CDR3 in DNA: TGTGCCAGCAGTGGAACAGCATTTCAAGAGACCCAGTACTTC.

The rearrangement joins TRBV18 to TRBJ1-1, with D perhaps matching TRBD1 (5 bases). The CDR3 covers 15 residues. Germline lookup yields CDR1 KGHSH and CDR2 LQKENI. V dropped 6 bases and J dropped 8 bases, with 22 bases sitting between them. The CDR3 DNA follows: TGTGCCAGCTCTCCGACCAGAGACAGAATTTCCGAAGCTTTCTTT. Translated: CASSPTRDRISEAFF.

The chain joins TRBV5-4 to TRBJ1-6; the match to TRBD1 covers 8 bases. Losses at the gene ends were 3 bases for V and 2 bases for J; bases not matched to a gene: 4. The CDR3 sequence is 16 residues long. Germline CDR1 is SGHNT and CDR2 is YYREEE (reference sequence). CDR3 sequence reads: CASSSYRGTYNSPLHF. The DNA of the CDR3 is TGTGCCAGCAGCTCGTACAGGGGGACCTATAATTCACCCCTCCACTTT.

The chain uses TRBV4-2 and TRBJ2-2, with D maybe TRBD2 (6 bases). Trimming took 1 base from V and 8 from J, leaving 20 bases between them. Looked up from germline, CDR1 is LGHNA and CDR2 is YNFKEQ. This CDR3 contains 17 residues. The CDR3 sequence: CASSQASGGSWRGELFF. CDR3 sequence (DNA): TGTGCCAGCAGCCAAGCCTCTGGGGGGTCCTGGAGGGGGGAGCTGTTTTTT.